These 6 T cell receptor beta chains originate from one sample sequenced in a study of blood T cell repertoires in COVID-19. The protocol was immunoSEQ multiplex PCR, while the TCRdb copy is restricted to in-frame clones and leaves out a portion. The sample includes a few hundred thousand clones, about 90% of them seen just once. Sequences were obtained from PBMCs or T cells enriched from blood (not recorded which). The receptors shown here come from a woman aged 45-65 years who had been exposed to COVID-19.

The rearrangement uses TRBV5-1 and TRBJ2-7; perhaps TRBD2 as D (5 bases). V was pared by 3 bases and J by 5 bases, with 18 bases between. Germline loops: CDR1 SGHRS, CDR2 YFSETQ. The CDR3 consists of 15 residues. The CDR3 DNA is TGCGCCAGCAGCTCCGCGAGGGTACATCTAAACGAGCAGTACTTC. This translates into CASSSARVHLNEQYF. Drawing the rest from reference TRBV5-1 and TRBJ2-7, the complete variable domain is KAGVTQTPRYLIKTRGQQVTLSCSPISGHRSVSWYQQTPGQGLQFLFEYFSETQRNKGNFPGRFSGRQFSNSRSEMNVSTLELGDSALYLCASSSARVHLNEQYFGPGTRLTVT.

The chain couples TRBV2 to TRBJ2-3; TRBD2 aligns across 10 bases. The V segment lost 6 bases and the J segment 6 bases; nucleotides outside the gene matches: 9. The CDR3 is 15 amino acids. Germline V lookup: CDR1 SNHLY, CDR2 FYNNEI. This CDR3 reads CASSESGGAWDTQYF. CDR3 DNA: TGTGCCAGCAGCGAGAGCGGGGGGGCGTGGGATACGCAGTATTTT.

The chain carries TRBV12-5 and TRBJ1-6, with D possibly being TRBD1 (5 bases). The CDR3 sequence is 16 residues long. Germline V lookup: CDR1 LGHNT, CDR2 FRNRAP. With 4 bases removed from V and 0 bases from J, the gap between germline ends came to 10 bases. The CDR3 is CASGSSGGSYNSPLHF. DNA of the CDR3: TGTGCTAGTGGTTCGAGCGGGGGCTCCTATAATTCACCCCTCCACTTT. Full variable domain (missing parts from reference TRBV12-5 and TRBJ1-6): DARVTQTPRHKVTEMGQEVTMRCQPILGHNTVFWYRQTMMQGLELLAYFRNRAPLDDSGMPKDRFSAEMPDATLATLKIQPSEPRDSAVYFCASGSSGGSYNSPLHFGNGTRLTVT.

V and J are TRBV6-5 and TRBJ2-7; possible D gene TRBD1, 6 bases. CDR1 and CDR2 from the germline V gene are MNHEY and SVGAGI. V lost 0 bases, J lost 6 bases, and 15 bases lay in between. The CDR3 is made up of 15 amino acids. The CDR3 coding sequence is TGTGCCAGCAGTTACTCACAGGGCCGTTGGGCCGAGCAGTACTTC. Protein product: CASSYSQGRWAEQYF.

The CDR3 coding sequence is TGCGCCAGCAGCTCAGGAGCTACAGGGGGCGGGACCCAGTACTTC. This translates into CASSSGATGGGTQYF. The chain couples TRBV5-1 to TRBJ2-5, with 9 positions matching TRBD1. V lost 3 bases and J lost 7; bases outside the gene matches: 10. Germline CDR1 reads SGHRS; CDR2 reads YFSETQ. The CDR3 covers 15 residues.

The V call is TRBV10-3, the J call TRBJ1-3, with D possibly TRBD1 on 6 matching bases. V shed 10 bases and J shed 0 bases, with 13 bases lying between them. Germline-derived CDR1 and CDR2 are ENHRY and SYGVKD. This CDR3 contains 14 residues. CDR3 protein: CATLDRISGNTIYF. The CDR3 coding sequence is TGTGCCACCCTCGACAGGATCTCTGGAAACACCATATATTTT.